This entry lists 26 T cell receptor beta chains sequenced from one sample in a study of T cells in localized non-small cell lung cancer. Here immunoSEQ multiplex PCR was the method, and the copy in TCRdb shows in-frame clones only, minus some. The sample includes tens of thousands of clones, approximately 90% of them seen just once. This sample comprised peripheral blood, obtained before any cancer treatment. These receptors came from a woman aged 18 to 55 with stage III lung adenocarcinoma.

V usage is TRBV18 and J usage is TRBJ1-3, with D unclear. The CDR3 consists of 18 residues. V was shortened by 3 bases and J by 0 bases, with 18 bases between the two germline ends. The germline V gene encodes CDR1 KGHSH and CDR2 LQKENI. The CDR3 DNA reads as TGTGCCAGCTCACCTGTCTACGGGCAGCAAATCTCTGGAAACACCATATATTTT. The encoded protein is CASSPVYGQQISGNTIYF. Using reference TRBV18 and TRBJ1-3 for the parts outside the CDR3, the full variable domain is NAGVMQNPRHLVRRRGQEARLRCSPMKGHSHVYWYRQLPEEGLKFMVYLQKENIIDESGMPKERFSAEFPKEGPSILRIQQVVRGDSAAYFCASSPVYGQQISGNTIYFGEGSWLTVV.

This chain uses TRBV14 with TRBJ2-4, with D possibly matching TRBD1 (5 bases). The V gene's germline CDR1 is SGHDN and CDR2 FVKESK. Deletions cut 1 base from V and 3 bases from J, with 10 bases between. This CDR3 has 15 amino acids. The CDR3 sequence is CASSQALRGKNIQYF. The CDR3 bases are TGTGCCAGCAGCCAAGCCCTAAGGGGCAAAAACATTCAGTACTTC. The full variable domain, its missing parts supplied by reference TRBV14 and TRBJ2-4, is EAGVTQFPSHSVIEKGQTVTLRCDPISGHDNLYWYRRVMGKEIKFLLHFVKESKQDESGMPNNRFLAERTGGTYSTLKVQPAELEDSGVYFCASSQALRGKNIQYFGAGTRLSVL.

The V and J genes are TRBV4-1 and TRBJ1-2, with D tentatively TRBD1 (5 bases). Germline CDR1 and CDR2: MGHRA and YSYEKL. The CDR3 has 15 residues. The ends were cut back, 0 bases at V and 5 bases at J, with 13 bases in the middle. The CDR3 DNA is TGCGCCAGCAGCCAAGATAGGCCAGGGTTATATGGCTACACCTTC. This sequence encodes CASSQDRPGLYGYTF.

The chain links TRBV4-2 to TRBJ1-3; no definite D call. Looked up from germline, CDR1 is LGHNA and CDR2 is YNFKEQ. Trimming left V 0 bases short and J 4 bases short, with 4 bases between. The CDR3 has 13 residues. For the CDR3, the DNA is TGTGCCAGCAGCCAAGAACAGGGAAACACCATATATTTT. This encodes CASSQEQGNTIYF.

This sequence joins TRBV4-2 and TRBJ2-6, with D possibly matching TRBD2 (5 bases). V was shortened by 0 bases and J by 4 bases, with 13 bases between the two germline ends. CDR3 length: 17 amino acids. Germline V gene sequence: CDR1 LGHNA, CDR2 YNFKEQ. The CDR3 loop is CASSQEGSAAGANVLTF. CDR3 in DNA: TGTGCCAGCAGCCAAGAAGGGAGTGCAGCGGGGGCCAACGTCCTGACTTTC.

CDR3 nucleotides: TGTGCCAGCAGCTTAAATGGGGGTTCTGGGGCCAACGTCCTGACTTTC. This codes for CASSLNGGSGANVLTF. The chain links TRBV7-3 to TRBJ2-6; D possibly matches TRBD1 or TRBD2 (5 bases each). Germline loops: CDR1 SGHTA, CDR2 FQGTGA. Trimming cost V 1 base and J 1 base, with 8 bases left between them. This CDR3 has 16 amino acids.

This clone was found a few times. The rearrangement links TRBV30 to TRBJ1-3; D remains ambiguous. This CDR3 spans 16 amino acids. Germline CDR1 GTSNPN, CDR2 SVGIG (reference sequence). Trimming cost V 1 base and J 4 bases, with 17 bases left between them. The CDR3 nucleotides read TGTGCCTGGAGTGACGGAGGTCAGATTACCGGAAACACCATATATTTT. Translation gives CAWSDGGQITGNTIYF.

The chain links TRBV6-5 to TRBJ2-3; D unclear. V was cut by 5 bases and J by 2 bases, with 11 bases left in between. Per the germline V gene, CDR1 is MNHEY and CDR2 is SVGAGI. The CDR3 extends over 14 amino acids. CDR3 sequence: CASSPRILTDTQYF. The CDR3 nucleotides are TGTGCCAGCAGTCCCCGAATCCTCACAGATACGCAGTATTTT.

The chain carries TRBV4-2 and TRBJ2-7; 7 bases are a match to TRBD1. The J segment lost 1 base and the V segment lost 4 bases, leaving 10 bases of the junction unmatched. This CDR3 contains 16 residues. Germline CDR1 is LGHNA and CDR2 is YNFKEQ. The DNA for the CDR3 is TGTGCCAGCAGCCGCGTATCACAGGGGAAGTCCTACGAGCAGTACTTC. This gives the protein CASSRVSQGKSYEQYF.

This sequence joins TRBV7-8 and TRBJ1-1; D remains ambiguous. Germline V gene data show CDR1 as SGHVS and CDR2 as FQNEAQ. Trimming cost V 1 base and J 2 bases, with 14 bases left between them. The CDR3 length is 16 residues. CDR3 in amino acids: CASSLERFRENTEAFF. The CDR3 DNA is TGTGCCAGCAGCTTAGAAAGGTTCCGTGAAAACACTGAAGCTTTCTTT.

A single count supports this clone. The chain carries TRBV6-1 and TRBJ1-5; D may be TRBD1 (6 bases). Trimming pared 7 bases from V and 3 bases from J, leaving 13 bases between. The CDR3 length is 14 residues. CDR1 is MNHNS and CDR2 is SASEGT in the germline V gene. The CDR3 spells CASTSSGANQPQHF. The DNA for the CDR3 is TGTGCCAGCACCAGCTCAGGGGCCAATCAGCCCCAGCATTTT.

The chain joins TRBV2 to TRBJ1-5; D gene ambiguous. Trimming took 5 bases from V and 0 from J, leaving 11 bases between them. This CDR3 contains 15 residues. CDR1 and CDR2 (germline): SNHLY, FYNNEI. The CDR3 region is CASSTAGLSNQPQHF. In DNA form, the CDR3 reads TGTGCCAGCAGTACCGCCGGGCTTAGCAATCAGCCCCAGCATTTT.

The chain joins TRBV5-1 to TRBJ2-5; TRBD1 matches at 7 bases. The CDR3 has 14 residues. The germline V gene has CDR1 SGHRS and CDR2 YFSETQ. With V trimmed by 2 bases and J by 1 base, 2 bases remained unmatched. The CDR3 is CASSFRDSQETQYF. The CDR3 DNA is TGCGCCAGCAGCTTCCGGGACAGCCAAGAGACCCAGTACTTC.

The chain combines TRBV30 with TRBJ2-7, with TRBD1 matching over 10 bases. The length of the CDR3 is 13 residues. J gave up 1 base and V 3 bases, and 0 bases lay outside the gene matches. CDR1 and CDR2 (germline): GTSNPN, SVGIG (reference sequence). CDR3 sequence (DNA): TGTGCCTGGAGGGGACAGGGGTCCTACGAGCAGTACTTC. Amino acids: CAWRGQGSYEQYF.

The rearrangement joins TRBV2 to TRBJ1-1; tentatively, D is TRBD1 (6 bases). The CDR3 runs 14 residues. The germline gives CDR1 SNHLY, CDR2 FYNNEI. V gave up 8 bases and J gave up 0 bases, with 13 bases separating them. The CDR3 region has the DNA TGTGCCAGCCGGGGACAACCCATGAACACTGAAGCTTTCTTT. It encodes CASRGQPMNTEAFF. Looking up the rest from reference TRBV2 and TRBJ1-1 gives the full variable domain: EPEVTQTPSHQVTQMGQEVILRCVPISNHLYFYWYRQILGQKVEFLVSFYNNEISEKSEIFDDQFSVERPDGSNFTLKIRSTKLEDSAMYFCASRGQPMNTEAFFGQGTRLTVV.

Note on this clone: Other DNA sequences from this sample encode an identical CDR3 as well. The chain is built from TRBV14 and TRBJ1-4, with a weak D call TRBD1 (6 bases). Per the germline V gene, CDR1 is SGHDN and CDR2 is FVKESK. Trimming pared 7 bases from V and 3 bases from J, leaving 9 bases between. The length of the CDR3 is 13 residues. The CDR3: CASKGGPNEKLFF. CDR3 sequence (DNA): TGTGCCAGCAAAGGGGGGCCTAATGAAAAACTGTTTTTT.

This chain uses TRBV2 with TRBJ1-6, with D tentatively TRBD1 (6 bases). Germline V CDR1 and CDR2: SNHLY, FYNNEI. Trimming removed 11 bases at V and 6 bases at J, with 14 bases between. CDR3 length: 13 residues. Here the CDR3 DNA reads TGTGCCTCGGGGGGGGCGCCTAATTCACCCCTCCACTTT. Amino acids: CASGGAPNSPLHF.

This clone was seen just once. The J gene is TRBJ2-1, the V gene TRBV13, with 10 bases matching TRBD2. Losses at the gene ends were 5 bases for V and 7 bases for J; bases not matched to a gene: 5. CDR1 and CDR2 (germline): PRHDT, FYEKMQ (reference sequence). This CDR3 spans 14 amino acids. In DNA, the CDR3 is TGTGCCAGCAGCCAGCGGGGGGGCCGGAATGAGCAGTTCTTC. Translation: CASSQRGGRNEQFF.

This clone appeared once. The genes are TRBV9 and TRBJ1-5; 7 positions match TRBD1. J lost 4 bases, V lost 0 bases, and 1 base had no gene match. Germline assignment: CDR1 SGDLS and CDR2 YYNGEE. The CDR3 length is 14 residues. The CDR3 here is CASSVAQGNQPQHF. The CDR3 nucleotides are TGTGCCAGCAGCGTAGCACAGGGGAATCAGCCCCAGCATTTT.

This chain joins TRBV7-3 and TRBJ2-2; D possibly corresponds to TRBD2 (6 bases). This CDR3 region has 14 residues. V was cut by 2 bases and J by 7 bases, with 11 bases left in between. Germline CDR1 is SGHTA and CDR2 is FQGTGA. Here the CDR3 DNA reads TGTGCCAGCAGCTTAGGAGGGCTAATCGGGGAGCTGTTTTTT. Translating gives CASSLGGLIGELFF.

The chain is built from TRBV7-3 and TRBJ2-1; the match to TRBD2 covers 16 bases. Germline CDR1 is SGHTA and CDR2 is FQGTGA. V lost 4 bases, J lost 8 bases, and 5 bases stayed unmatched. The CDR3 is made up of 16 amino acids. This chain's CDR3 is CASSSGLAGGPDEQFF. DNA of the CDR3: TGTGCCAGCAGCTCGGGACTAGCGGGGGGGCCGGATGAGCAGTTCTTC.

This clone occurred a few times. V and J are TRBV27 and TRBJ2-4; D gene uncertain. Germline CDR1 reads MNHEY; CDR2 reads SMNVEV (reference sequence). The CDR3 consists of 13 residues. Trimming left V 2 bases short and J 6 bases short, with 8 bases between. CDR3 sequence: CASSLSLGNIQYF. CDR3 nucleotides: TGTGCCAGCAGTTTAAGTCTTGGAAACATTCAGTACTTC.

J is TRBJ1-4 and V is TRBV7-9; D is unclear. This CDR3 spans 14 amino acids. CDR1 SEHNR and CDR2 FQNEAQ come from the germline V gene (reference sequence). The V end was cut by 2 bases, the J end by 3 bases, with 7 bases between. CDR3 residues: CASSLSRSNEKLFF. For the CDR3, the DNA is TGTGCCAGCAGCTTATCCCGTTCTAATGAAAAACTGTTTTTT.

The rearrangement joins TRBV6-6 to TRBJ2-5, with TRBD2 matching over 7 bases. The CDR3 runs to 15 residues. The germline gives CDR1 MNHNY, CDR2 SVGAGI (reference sequence). J lost 2 bases, V lost 2 bases, and 5 bases had no gene match. The CDR3 loop reads CASSYVASGQETQYF. For the CDR3, the DNA is TGTGCCAGCAGTTACGTGGCTAGCGGTCAAGAGACCCAGTACTTC.

The chain joins TRBV28 to TRBJ1-6, with D perhaps TRBD1 (6 bases). This CDR3 region has 14 residues. V was pared by 4 bases and J by 12 bases, with 16 bases between. Germline CDR1 reads MDHEN; CDR2 reads SYDVKM. CDR3 residues: CASSSLGGLGPLHF. As DNA, the CDR3 is TGTGCCAGCAGTTCTCTTGGGGGGCTGGGACCCCTCCACTTT.

This rearrangement joins TRBV16 to TRBJ1-2; no clear D. The CDR3 contains 12 residues. Trimming stripped 2 bases from V and 9 bases from J, with 10 bases between. Germline V gene data show CDR1 as KGHSY and CDR2 as FQNENV. CDR3 in DNA: TGTGCCAGCAGCCAAGGGCTTCTGAGCTACACCTTC. It codes for CASSQGLLSYTF. Full variable domain (outside the CDR3, taken from reference TRBV16 and TRBJ1-2): GEEVAQTPKHLVRGEGQKAKLYCAPIKGHSYVFWYQQVLKNEFKFLISFQNENVFDETGMPKERFSAKCLPNSPCSLEIQATKLEDSAVYFCASSQGLLSYTFGSGTRLTVV.